Presented here are 7 T cell receptor beta chains from one specimen sequenced in a study of T cells in Graves' hyperthyroidism and ophthalmopathy. The investigators amplified TCR beta CDR3 regions from RNA transcripts. With the HTBI primer set, the TCR CDR3 went through a first round of RT-PCR. TCRdb recomputed calls from the multiplex PCR reads with MiXCR, one row per CDR3 protein. Altogether 750,000 to 950,000 distinct CDR3 sequences are present, roughly 37% being singletons, with the ten largest covering 8.9%. Sequencing was performed on blood. These receptors originate from a man aged 18 to 29 with Graves' hyperthyroidism.

The chain has TRBV5-1 and TRBJ1-5; 10 nucleotides match TRBD1. Germline CDR1 SGHRS, CDR2 YFSETQ. The CDR3 loop spans 16 amino acids. V trimming: 4 bases; J trimming: 4 bases; junction bases outside the gene matches: 8. The CDR3 here is CASSPGQGGRNQPQHF. The CDR3 coding sequence is TGCGCCAGCAGCCCAGGACAGGGGGGTAGGAATCAGCCCCAGCATTTT.

This chain connects TRBV29-1 to TRBJ1-2; TRBD1 is a possible D gene (5 bases). The germline V and J ends were trimmed by 4 bases and 4 bases, with 13 bases remaining between them. The length of the CDR3 is 13 residues. CDR1 is SQVTM and CDR2 is ANQGSEA in the germline V gene. The CDR3 coding sequence is TGCAGCGTTGGGACAACGGGGGTCTATGGCTACACCTTC. Amino acids: CSVGTTGVYGYTF.

In this sample, this clonotype turned up many times. The V call is TRBV15, the J call TRBJ2-6; D is unclear. Trimming took 1 base from V and 1 from J, leaving 8 bases between them. CDR3 length: 16 amino acids. CDR1 is LNHNV and CDR2 is YYDKDF in the germline V gene (reference sequence). CDR3 sequence (DNA): TGTGCCACCAGCAGAGGTGACACTTCTGGGGCCAACGTCCTGACTTTC. Its protein is CATSRGDTSGANVLTF.

This clonotype was detected many times. DNA of the CDR3: TGTGCCAGCAGTCCCCTGGACATAGGGTCACCCCTCCACTTT. Amino acid sequence: CASSPLDIGSPLHF. J is TRBJ1-6 and V is TRBV12-3 or TRBV12-4; the D gene is possibly TRBD1 (5 bases). CDR3 length: 14 amino acids. V lost 5 bases and J lost 10, with 15 bases in between.

The chain is built from TRBV9 and TRBJ1-5; tentatively, D is TRBD1 (5 bases). The germline V gene has CDR1 SGDLS and CDR2 YYNGEE. This CDR3 contains 15 residues. Trimming took 4 bases from V and 11 from J, leaving 22 bases between them. The CDR3 nucleotides are TGTGCCAGCAGCCCAGAACAGGCATACCAAGAGACCCAGCATTTT. Its translation: CASSPEQAYQETQHF.

This clonotype appeared many times. The chain joins TRBV7-2 to TRBJ1-6; the D gene is possibly TRBD1 (6 bases). Trimming stripped 6 bases from V and 5 bases from J, with 14 bases between. The CDR3 has 15 amino acids. CDR1 SGHTA and CDR2 FQGNSA come from the germline V gene. DNA for the CDR3: TGTGCCAGCAGGGGGGCGGGACGGAATAATTCACCCCTCCACTTT. Encoded protein: CASRGAGRNNSPLHF.

This clonotype was seen at least ten times. This CDR3 reads CASSLDVYSGNTIYF. In DNA, the CDR3 is TGTGCCAGTAGTCTCGACGTCTACTCTGGAAACACCATATATTTT. This chain uses TRBV19 with TRBJ1-3; D is unclear. Per the germline V gene, CDR1 is LNHDA and CDR2 is SQIVND (reference sequence). V was shortened by 5 bases and J by 0 bases, with 11 bases between the two germline ends. This CDR3 spans 15 amino acids.